The TCR beta chain described here comes from a study of blood T cell repertoires in COVID-19 (dated by TCRdb to 2019 to 2021). With regard to the full study: Samples covering the acute and convalescent phases of COVID-19 were provided by collaborators in the United States, Italy and Spain. A de-identified subject ID, COVID-19 status, age in years and sex were almost always included in the sample metadata. Deeply sampled blood TCRbeta repertoires from subjects exposed to, actively infected with, or recovered from COVID-19 were included in the dataset. The repertoires were released in a freely available public database intended as a resource for research on the immune response to SARS-CoV-2. Samples were obtained from the ongoing ImmuneRACE study (first 160 participants) and from over 1,000 subjects provided by 6 global collaborators. Where HLA class I and class II types were available, the types were taken from metadata supplied by the sample provider, not from assay-based typing. The prospective study material was composed of cDNA or gDNA derived from T cells, B-cell-depleted T cells, or PBMCs.

A second Seattle source provided samples from volunteer blood donors who had recovered from COVID-19. The collaborating institutions used their own protocols to collect whole blood in K2EDTA tubes. Collaborator samples were shipped for TCRbeta analysis as frozen whole blood, isolated PBMCs, or DNA extracted from either sample type. Here is what the overall study found, with its caveats: The amount of clinical and demographic metadata varied by source and participant and was provided uncurated.

This clone was found once. Its antigen remains unidentified. One base away there is no much larger clone; base qualities are not given. CDR1 is given as LNHDA and CDR2 as SQIVND, both from the germline V gene (reference sequence). Unmatched junction bases come to 6, with V trimmed by 5 bases and J by 1 base. The CDR3 goes from the cysteine to the phenylalanine over 17 residues. Just the 51-base CDR3 DNA is kept, in frame starting at base 1. The immunoSEQ Assay, a bias-controlled multiplex PCR, was used to amplify TCRbeta CDR3 regions from genomic DNA. As for how the authors treated the data: The number of nucleated cells in each sample was estimated by amplification of reference gene primers within the assay. To quantify the absolute abundance of each unique TCRbeta CDR3 rearrangement, sequence reads were collapsed and filtered. For each sample, productive Simpson clonality was calculated as the square root of Simpson's diversity index across productive rearrangements. TCRdb stores this immuneACCESS table with in-frame sequences only. Part of the clones is absent; in the studies checked, under half of the shortfall reflects unresolved V genes, and no reason is known for the rest. The DNA was the basis for D and trimming; V, J and clone size are from that table. For this sample there are approximately 240,000 clones; about four fifths appear just once. Jointly, the top ten make up 3% to 3.5% of the sample.

The chain is encoded by TRBV19 joined to TRBJ2-6, and TRBD1 aligns with 9 junction nucleotides. This TCR came from a woman aged 25 to 39 who had recovered from COVID-19. Input material: peripheral blood. DNA sequence: TGTGCCAGTAGTCTGGGACAGGGAGGTTCTGGGGCCAACGTCCTGACTTTC. Translated, this is CASSLGQGGSGANVLTF.